Listed below are T cell receptor beta chains from one sample, sequenced in a study of cytomegalovirus exposure and HLA in healthy donors. Produced via immunoSEQ multiplex PCR; TCRdb's table is partial and in-frame only. This table has about 250,000 clones, about 90% appearing once. Sequencing was done on a sample of PBMCs. These receptors were collected from a man younger than 35 in good health and CMV-seropositive. Each CDR3 is given with its conserved first and last residue. A D gene is named only where the DNA matches it firmly. Rows give clone size only sometimes, using once, few, many, or a class for an expanded clone.

d_call,cdr3_length,v_call,clone_size,j_call,cdr3_aa,cdr3_nt
TRBD2,16,TRBV4-2,-,TRBJ2-7,CASSKGTSGSSYEQYF,TGTGCCAGCAGCAAAGGGACTAGCGGGAGCTCCTACGAGCAGTACTTC
TRBD1,13,TRBV6-4,-,TRBJ1-1,CASSTRDSNKAFF,TGTGCCAGCAGTACTAGGGACAGTAATAAAGCTTTCTTT
-,13,TRBV5-6,-,TRBJ2-7,CASSHQGSYEQYF,TGTGCCAGCAGCCATCAGGGTTCCTACGAGCAGTACTTC
-,16,TRBV4-1,-,TRBJ2-1,CASSQVNIISYNEQFF,TGCGCCAGCAGCCAAGTAAATATTATATCCTACAATGAGCAGTTCTTC
TRBD2,14,TRBV30,-,TRBJ2-1,CAWCQSGRIDEQFF,TGTGCCTGGTGCCAAAGCGGGAGAATCGATGAGCAGTTCTTC
-,14,TRBV28,once,TRBJ1-5,CASSFMADNQPQHF,TGTGCCAGCAGTTTCATGGCTGACAATCAGCCCCAGCATTTT
-,15,TRBV5-1,-,TRBJ2-5,CASSLGTTSSETQYF,TGCGCCAGCAGCTTGGGGACCACCTCGTCAGAGACCCAGTACTTC
-,14,TRBV2,-,TRBJ2-5,CASTLGEAPRAQYF,TGTGCCAGCACGCTTGGGGAGGCCCCTCGGGCCCAGTACTTC
-,13,TRBV30,few,TRBJ1-5,CAWSVGVRQPQHF,TGTGCCTGGAGTGTGGGGGTGAGGCAGCCCCAGCATTTT
-,15,TRBV19,-,TRBJ2-1,CASRQGTSSYNEQFF,TGTGCCAGTAGGCAAGGGACAAGCTCCTACAATGAGCAGTTCTTC
-,12,TRBV2,once,TRBJ2-5,CASSVDGETQYF,TGTGCCAGCAGTGTAGACGGCGAGACCCAGTACTTC
TRBD2,15,TRBV11-2,-,TRBJ2-1,CASSLDRLAGGFQFF,TGTGCCAGCAGCTTAGATCGACTAGCGGGAGGTTTTCAGTTCTTC
TRBD1,14,TRBV6-4,-,TRBJ2-3,CASRRDRVADTQYF,TGTGCCAGCAGAAGAGACAGGGTAGCAGATACGCAGTATTTT
-,14,TRBV9,-,TRBJ1-1,CASSLTSGDGFAFF,TGTGCCAGCAGCCTGACTTCAGGGGATGGGTTTGCTTTCTTT
-,15,TRBV6-5,-,TRBJ1-1,CASSRQDRMNTEAFF,TGTGCCAGCAGCCGACAGGATAGAATGAACACTGAAGCTTTCTTT